A selection of T cell receptor beta chains follows, all from one sample in a study of T cell repertoires in cytomegalovirus infection. TCRdb re-derived calls from the reads in MiXCR, one entry per CDR3 protein. Of just under 500,000 distinct CDR3 sequences listed, more than 30% are singletons. These receptors' antigens are unknown. The input for sequencing was cultured PBMCs, taken from culture after CMV antigen stimulation. These receptors all stem from a human donor in good health (CMV status not recorded). Some clones in this sample may be carry-over from other donors' samples. Each CDR3 is given with its conserved first and last residue. D genes are given only for firm matches. Some rows have no size entry. The others give once, few or many, or a class for an expanded clone.

cdr3_nt	cdr3_aa	v_call	j_call	d_call	clone_size
TGTGCCAGCAGCTTGGTGACAGGGAATTTGGGAGAGACCCAGTACTTC	CASSLVTGNLGETQYF	TRBV5-5	TRBJ2-5	TRBD1	few
TGTGCCAGCAGTTTGGGGCCTGCTTGGACTGGAAACACCATATATTTT	CASSLGPAWTGNTIYF	TRBV12-3/TRBV12-4	TRBJ1-3	-	-
TGTGCCAGCGGAGCGGAGTTCACAGATACGCAGTATTTT	CASGAEFTDTQYF	TRBV7-2	TRBJ2-3	-	-
TGTGCCAGCAGTGAAGCGCGGGAATGGTCAGGCTACACCTTC	CASSEAREWSGYTF	TRBV2	TRBJ1-2	-	-
TGTGCCAGCAGCCAAGTTGGATTAAGCTCCTACAATGAGCAGTTCTTC	CASSQVGLSSYNEQFF	TRBV7-2	TRBJ2-1	-	many
TGTGCCAGCAGCTTCTCGGGACTAGGGTACAATGAGCAGTTCTTC	CASSFSGLGYNEQFF	TRBV7-3	TRBJ2-1	TRBD2	-
TGTGCCAGCAGCCCTAGCCTACCAGGGTTCCCTGAAGCTTTCTTT	CASSPSLPGFPEAFF	TRBV11-1	TRBJ1-1	-	many
TGTGCCAGCAGCTTAGCGGCTATAGCGGGAGGTTACGAGCAGTACTTC	CASSLAAIAGGYEQYF	TRBV7-2	TRBJ2-7	TRBD2	many
TGCGCCAGCAGCCAAGATGTCGGGAACACTGAAGCTTTCTTT	CASSQDVGNTEAFF	TRBV4-3	TRBJ1-1	-	few
TGTGCCAGCAGTTTAACCTACTACAATGAGCAGTTCTTC	CASSLTYYNEQFF	TRBV12-3/TRBV12-4	TRBJ2-1	-	few
TGTGCCAGCAGTTTATGGGGTACAGTTCGTAGTCAGCCCCAGCATTTT	CASSLWGTVRSQPQHF	TRBV28	TRBJ1-5	-	few
TGTGCCATCAAGGGGGTCGCCACTGAAGCTTTCTTT	CAIKGVATEAFF	TRBV10-3	TRBJ1-1	-	few
TGTGCCAGCAGCTTCGAAGACAGGGGGAACACCATATATTTT	CASSFEDRGNTIYF	TRBV7-9	TRBJ1-3	TRBD1	few
TGCGCCAGCAGGGTGAACACAGCTAACACTGAAGCTTTCTTT	CASRVNTANTEAFF	TRBV5-1	TRBJ1-1	-	-
TGTGCCAGCAGTTTTGGGGGGTCGAACACCGGGGAGCTGTTTTTT	CASSFGGSNTGELFF	TRBV12-3/TRBV12-4	TRBJ2-2	-	-
TGTGCCAGCAGTTTATTGTTGGTCGGTCAGCCCCAGCATTTT	CASSLLLVGQPQHF	TRBV12-3/TRBV12-4	TRBJ1-5	-	-
TGCAGTGCTAGACTCGGCGGGAGGCCAGACAATGAGCAGTTCTTC	CSARLGGRPDNEQFF	TRBV20-1	TRBJ2-1	TRBD2	-